Reported below is one T cell receptor (beta chain). Antigen specificity is unknown. This specimen includes other DNA sequences encoding the same CDR3. Naive CD8 populations comprised CD45RO-negative cells positively selected for CCR7, excluding terminally differentiated effector memory CD45RA+ cells. The record originates from a study of shared clonotypes between healthy human individuals. The authors distributed each subset's genomic DNA evenly over several immunoSEQ plates. Repertoires were generated with immunoSEQ multiplex PCR, while TCRdb's copy carries only in-frame clones and drops some. The sample holds roughly 2 million clones, just under 95% seen once. The CDR3 is made up of 15 amino acids. V shed 3 bases and J 4 bases; nucleotides not matched to a gene: 5. Germline loops: CDR1 LNHDA, CDR2 SQIVND (reference sequence). Overall study findings and caveats: Though the depth was large, rarefaction showed that sorted-subset sequencing was incomplete. Non-shared clonotypes were found to have lower generation probabilities than the clonotypes that were shared by all four of the sorted-subset donors. Richness estimates generally favored naive over memory subsets.

Sequencing was carried out using naive CD8+ T cells sorted from blood. The sequence came from a man between 18 and 35 years old in good health. V gene TRBV19 combines with J gene TRBJ2-7; TRBD2 agrees at 11 bases. The CDR3 protein is CASSIGLAGGYEQYF. The CDR3 DNA follows: TGTGCCAGTAGTATTGGGCTAGCGGGAGGTTACGAGCAGTACTTC.